This T cell receptor (beta chain) is drawn from a study of blood T cell repertoires in COVID-19 (dated by TCRdb to the early 2020s). Turning to the overall study: Collaborator samples came from the United States, Italy and Spain and covered acute and convalescent phases of COVID-19. The samples were drawn from the first 160 participants of the ongoing ImmuneRACE study and from about 1,200 subjects provided by 6 global collaborators. The prospective study material was composed of cDNA or gDNA derived from T cells, B-cell-depleted T cells, or PBMCs. Subjects who had been exposed to COVID-19, were actively infected with it, or had recovered from it provided the deeply sampled blood TCRbeta repertoires that made up the dataset. Where available, HLA class I and class II types were taken from metadata supplied by the sample provider and were not determined by assay-based typing. A de-identified subject ID, COVID-19 status, age in years and sex were almost always included in the sample metadata. The repertoires were made available in a free public database intended to serve as a resource for research on the immune response to SARS-CoV-2. Here is what the overall study found, with its caveats: How much clinical and demographic metadata was included differed by source and by participant, and the metadata was provided uncurated.

The CDR3 starts with the cysteine, ends with the phenylalanine, and has 13 residues. CDR3 DNA only is kept here, 39 bases in frame from base 1. Relative to germline, V is 3 bases shorter and J is 8 bases shorter, with 13 bases between their ends. Looking up the germline V gene (reference sequence) yields CDR1 LNHDA and CDR2 SQIVND. Remarks on this clone: Its antigen is currently not known. Within one base of it there is no much larger clone, and no base qualities were kept.

TCRbeta CDR3 regions were amplified from genomic DNA using the immunoSEQ Assay, a bias-controlled multiplex PCR. As for how the authors treated the data: The number of nucleated cells in each sample was estimated from the amplification of reference gene primers within the assay. To quantify the absolute abundance of each unique TCRbeta CDR3 rearrangement, sequence reads were collapsed and filtered. Productive Simpson clonality was computed per sample as the square root of Simpson's diversity index over productive rearrangements. TCRdb took this table from immuneACCESS and kept in-frame rearrangements with V and J called. Such tables lack part of the clones; where checked against another copy, unresolved V genes explain under half of the gap, and the rest is unexplained. V and J calls and clone size come straight from that table; D and trimming were deduced from the DNA. This sample holds about 150,000 clones; more than 80% were observed only once. Of the sample, about 16% is held by the ten largest clones.

The collaborating institutions used their own protocols to collect whole blood in K2EDTA tubes. Collaborator samples were shipped for TCRbeta analysis as frozen whole blood, isolated PBMCs, or DNA extracted from either sample type. The chain links TRBV19 with TRBJ1-2; a tentative D match to TRBD1 spans 5 bases. Input material: peripheral blood. The receptor comes from a woman between 35 and 50 years old with acute or convalescent COVID-19. DNA sequence: TGTGCCAGTAGTATTCGTGGGGCGAGCGGCTACACCTTC. Its amino acids are CASSIRGASGYTF.